This passage covers 16 T cell receptor beta chains from one sample sequenced in a study of cytomegalovirus exposure and HLA in healthy donors. Vbeta (60) and Jbeta (13) primers were used in the PCR. Profiling relied on immunoSEQ multiplex PCR, and the TCRdb table lists in-frame clones only, not all of them. The sample includes over 150,000 clones, more than 80% of them seen just once. Sequenced: PBMCs. The receptors come from a woman between 25 and 40 years old in good health and CMV-seropositive.

The chain combines TRBV7-2 with TRBJ2-7, with a tentative D call TRBD2 (6 bases). The CDR3 has 15 residues. V was pared by 1 base and J by 4 bases, with 14 bases between. Germline loops: CDR1 SGHTA, CDR2 FQGNSA. DNA for the CDR3: TGTGCCAGCAGCTTAGTCGGGGGAGGCGGGTACGAGCAGTACTTC. Its translation is CASSLVGGGGYEQYF. The whole variable domain, remainder taken from reference TRBV7-2 and TRBJ2-7, is GAGVSQSPSNKVTEKGKDVELRCDPISGHTALYWYRQSLGQGLEFLIYFQGNSAPDKSGLPSDRFSAERTGGSVSTLTIQRTQQEDSAVYLCASSLVGGGGYEQYFGPGTRLTVT.

The rearrangement links TRBV9 to TRBJ1-2; no clear D gene. From germline, CDR1 is SGDLS and CDR2 YYNGEE. V was trimmed by 1 base and J by 6 bases, leaving 10 bases between them. This CDR3 comprises 13 residues. The CDR3 loop is CASSVHLTDGYTF. For the CDR3, the DNA is TGTGCCAGCAGCGTACACCTTACGGATGGCTACACCTTC.

This clone was recorded only once. The V call is TRBV6-5, the J call TRBJ1-2; unclear D gene. V lost 6 bases, J lost 5 bases, and 19 bases lay in between. The germline V gene encodes CDR1 MNHEY and CDR2 SVGAGI. This CDR3 is built from 15 residues. In DNA form, the CDR3 reads TGTGCCAGCAGAGAATCCCCGGGAGGGCGGTATGGCTACACCTTC. Translated: CASRESPGGRYGYTF.

The chain combines TRBV19 with TRBJ1-2; TRBD1 might be the D (6 bases). The CDR3 runs 14 residues. The V gene lost 4 bases and the J gene lost 8 bases, with 17 bases spanning the gap. CDR1 LNHDA and CDR2 SQIVND come from the germline V gene (reference sequence). CDR3 loop: CASSNRDRSGGYTF. The CDR3 DNA reads as TGTGCCAGTAGTAATAGAGACAGGTCGGGCGGCTACACCTTC.

The chain is built from TRBV5-1 and TRBJ1-5; D is ambiguous. This CDR3 is 13 amino acids long. Trimming removed 0 bases at V and 8 bases at J, with 9 bases between. Germline CDR1 reads SGHRS; CDR2 reads YFSETQ. The CDR3 DNA follows: TGCGCCAGCAGCTTGGGTGAGGGAAAGCCCCAGCATTTT. This codes for CASSLGEGKPQHF.

This clone was observed once. Other DNA sequences of this sample code for an identical CDR3. The chain combines TRBV11-2 with TRBJ2-5, with 7 positions matching TRBD1. The CDR3 extends over 13 amino acids. Germline trimming cut 5 bases from V and 5 bases from J; bases unmatched to any gene: 5. Germline V lookup: CDR1 SGHAT, CDR2 FQNNGV. The CDR3 sequence is CASSTQGEETQYF. The CDR3 DNA reads TGTGCCAGCAGCACCCAGGGGGAGGAGACCCAGTACTTC.

This clone was recorded only once. J is TRBJ2-1 and V is TRBV4-3, with 9 bases that match TRBD2. The CDR3 totals 19 residues. V was pared by 0 bases and J by 4 bases, with 13 bases of the junction left unmatched. Per the germline V gene, CDR1 is LGHNA and CDR2 is YSLEER. In DNA form, the CDR3 reads TGCGCCAGCAGCCAAGAAGATGGGGCGGGGGGGCTGACGTACAATGAGCAGTTCTTC. Translation: CASSQEDGAGGLTYNEQFF.

CDR3 loop: CASSKDRLGDEQFF. As DNA, the CDR3 is TGTGCCAGCTCGAAGGACAGGTTAGGAGATGAGCAGTTCTTC. The chain has TRBV25-1 and TRBJ2-1; 7 positions agree with TRBD1. J gave up 8 bases and V 8 bases, and 12 bases lay outside the gene matches. Germline V CDR1 and CDR2: MGHDK, SYGVNS. There are 14 residues in the CDR3.

CDR3 sequence reads: CASSPNPGNEQFF. CDR3 bases: TGTGCCAGCAGCCCGAACCCGGGCAATGAGCAGTTCTTC. The chain uses TRBV11-3 and TRBJ2-1; D remains ambiguous. Germline-derived CDR1 and CDR2 are SGHNT and YENEEA. The CDR3 contains 13 residues. V was pared by 5 bases and J by 6 bases, with 11 bases between. Using reference TRBV11-3 and TRBJ2-1 for the parts outside the CDR3, the full variable domain is EAGVVQSPRYKIIEKKQPVAFWCNPISGHNTLYWYLQNLGQGPELLIRYENEEAVDDSQLPKDRFSAERLKGVDSTLKIQPAELGDSAVYLCASSPNPGNEQFFGPGTRLTVL.

This clone is a singleton in its sample. The rearrangement links TRBV9 to TRBJ1-5, with TRBD1 as a possible D gene (6 bases). Germline lookup yields CDR1 SGDLS and CDR2 YYNGEE. V shed 0 bases and J shed 5 bases, with 12 bases lying between them. The CDR3 has 15 amino acids. As DNA, the CDR3 is TGTGCCAGCAGCGTAGATTCAGGGGCCGATCAGCCCCAGCATTTT. Protein sequence: CASSVDSGADQPQHF.

The V call is TRBV6-4, the J call TRBJ1-2; D may be TRBD1 (6 bases). Germline lookup yields CDR1 MRHNA and CDR2 SNTAGT. Trimming cost V 3 bases and J 0 bases, with 11 bases left between them. The length of the CDR3 is 15 residues. The CDR3 reads CASSEEQGSNYGYTF. The DNA of the CDR3 is TGTGCCAGCAGTGAGGAACAGGGATCTAACTATGGCTACACCTTC.

The V gene is TRBV19, the J gene TRBJ1-5; tentatively, D is TRBD1 (5 bases). Trimming shortened V by 0 bases and J by 0 bases, and 6 bases separated the two germline ends. Per germline, CDR1 LNHDA and CDR2 SQIVND (reference sequence). The CDR3 contains 15 residues. CDR3 loop: CASSIEGLSNQPQHF. In nucleotides, the CDR3 is TGTGCCAGTAGTATAGAGGGACTTAGCAATCAGCCCCAGCATTTT.

This sequence joins TRBV7-2 and TRBJ1-1; 7 positions agree with TRBD1. With V trimmed by 5 bases and J by 10 bases, 7 bases remained unmatched. Per the germline V gene, CDR1 is SGHTA and CDR2 is FQGNSA. The CDR3 is 12 residues long. CDR3 residues: CASSLNRGSAFF. The CDR3 region has the DNA TGTGCCAGCAGCCTAAACAGGGGCTCAGCTTTCTTT.

A few counts support this clone. CDR3 DNA sequence: TGTGCCATCAGCCGGGACAACTCCTACGAGCAGTACTTC. As protein: CAISRDNSYEQYF. The chain combines TRBV10-3 with TRBJ2-7; TRBD1 might be the D (6 bases). V shed 6 bases and J shed 0 bases, with 9 bases lying between them. Germline-derived CDR1 and CDR2 are ENHRY and SYGVKD. The CDR3 covers 13 residues.

This clone has only a few counts. The rearrangement uses TRBV7-6 and TRBJ1-1; possible D gene TRBD1, 6 bases. The germline CDR1 and CDR2 sequences are SGHVS and FNYEAQ. This CDR3 comprises 15 residues. V was shortened by 3 bases and J by 1 base, with 12 bases between the two germline ends. The CDR3: CASSFLGAGNTEAFF. The DNA for the CDR3 is TGTGCCAGCAGCTTTCTGGGGGCGGGGAACACTGAAGCTTTCTTT.

V gene TRBV7-6 combines with J gene TRBJ2-2; 10 bases match TRBD1. CDR1 is SGHVS and CDR2 is FNYEAQ in the germline V gene. V gave up 5 bases and J gave up 7 bases; unmatched junction bases: 7. The CDR3 is 15 amino acids. The CDR3 loop is CASSLGTGVVGELFF. The CDR3 DNA reads TGTGCCAGCAGCCTTGGGACAGGGGTGGTCGGGGAGCTGTTTTTT.